What follows are 20 T cell receptor beta chains derived from one specimen sequenced in a study of blood T cell repertoires in COVID-19. Only in-frame clones appear in the TCRdb table, and some are missing; sequencing was by immunoSEQ multiplex PCR. The data show tens of thousands of clones, with 91% seen just once and approximately 15% held by the top ten. Sequenced sample: peripheral blood. Source of these receptors: a woman aged 30 to 39 in a cohort sampled during active COVID-19.

This chain connects TRBV7-2 to TRBJ2-1; perhaps TRBD2 as D (6 bases). V dropped 1 base and J dropped 4 bases, with 20 bases sitting between them. CDR3 size: 18 residues. Per germline, CDR1 SGHTA and CDR2 FQGNSA. The CDR3: CASSLDTLRLERYNEQFF. The CDR3 DNA is TGTGCCAGCAGCTTAGATACTTTAAGACTAGAACGGTACAATGAGCAGTTCTTC.

Concerning this clone: Other DNA sequences in this specimen translate into the identical CDR3. V is TRBV5-4 and J is TRBJ2-3, with 7 bases matching TRBD1. This CDR3 is built from 15 residues. Germline V gene data show CDR1 as SGHNT and CDR2 as YYREEE (reference sequence). V dropped 0 bases and J dropped 2; count of bases not matched to a gene: 3. The CDR3, as DNA: TGTGCCAGCAGCTTGGACAGGGGAGTCACAGATACGCAGTATTTT. Translated, it gives CASSLDRGVTDTQYF.

This chain uses TRBV7-9 with TRBJ1-1; maybe TRBD1 (6 bases). V lost 1 base and J 2 bases, leaving 8 bases between the germline ends. Germline loops: CDR1 SEHNR, CDR2 FQNEAQ (reference sequence). This CDR3 contains 14 residues. The CDR3 spells CASSLGGTNTEAFF. The CDR3 nucleotides read TGTGCCAGCAGCTTAGGTGGGACAAACACTGAAGCTTTCTTT.

V gene TRBV5-4 combines with J gene TRBJ2-7, with a tentative D call TRBD1 (5 bases). Germline V CDR1 and CDR2: SGHNT, YYREEE (reference sequence). Trimming removed 3 bases from V and 1 base from J, with 8 bases in between. The CDR3 length is 13 residues. CDR3 bases: TGTGCCAGCAGCTCGCCAGGGTCCTACGAGCAGTACTTC. Amino acids: CASSSPGSYEQYF.

This clone appeared once. This specimen includes other DNA sequences encoding the same CDR3. The chain uses TRBV3-1 (or the pseudogene TRBV3-2) and TRBJ2-7; TRBD2 matches at 12 bases. The germline gives CDR1 LGHDT, CDR2 YNNKEL (reference sequence). CDR3 size: 14 residues. Trimming at V came to 5 bases and at J to 6 bases, leaving 5 bases not matched to a gene. In nucleotides, the CDR3 is TGTGCCAGCAGCTCGACTAGCGGGAGCTCCGAGCAGTACTTC. Its translation: CASSSTSGSSEQYF.

This clone appeared a single time. The V gene is TRBV7-9, the J gene TRBJ1-3; weak D call: TRBD1 (5 bases). The germline gives CDR1 SEHNR, CDR2 FQNEAQ (reference sequence). V lost 5 bases to trimming and J lost 2 bases, with 16 bases between them. The CDR3 covers 16 residues. CDR3 protein: CASSLRSAGTGNTIYF. The CDR3 nucleotides are TGTGCCAGCAGCCTTAGATCGGCAGGGACTGGAAACACCATATATTTT.

The chain couples TRBV19 to TRBJ1-5; possibly TRBD1 for D (5 bases). V dropped 1 base and J dropped 6 bases, with 10 bases sitting between them. The CDR3 is 14 residues long. The germline V gene encodes CDR1 LNHDA and CDR2 SQIVND (reference sequence). The CDR3 reads CASSIVGGFQPQHF. The DNA for the CDR3 is TGTGCCAGTAGTATAGTCGGGGGGTTTCAGCCCCAGCATTTT. Together with reference TRBV19 and TRBJ1-5, the CDR3 gives the full variable domain: DGGITQSPKYLFRKEGQNVTLSCEQNLNHDAMYWYRQDPGQGLRLIYYSQIVNDFQKGDIAEGYSVSREKKESFPLTVTSAQKNPTAFYLCASSIVGGFQPQHFGDGTRLSIL.

This chain links TRBV6-6 with TRBJ1-6, with D hard to call. Germline V gene data show CDR1 as MNHNY and CDR2 as SVGAGI (reference sequence). The CDR3 has 11 amino acids. With 7 bases removed from V and 14 bases from J, the gap between germline ends came to 12 bases. The CDR3: CASKESSALHF. CDR3 coding DNA: TGTGCCAGCAAGGAGTCGTCGGCCCTCCACTTT.

In DNA, the CDR3 is TGTGCCATCGCGTCCCCTAGCATAGGCTACGAGCAGTACTTC. Protein sequence: CAIASPSIGYEQYF. The chain links TRBV10-3 to TRBJ2-7; possibly TRBD2 for D (5 bases). The CDR3 sequence is 14 residues long. The germline CDR1 and CDR2 sequences are ENHRY and SYGVKD. Between the trimmed V and J ends, which lost 8 bases and 3 bases, there was a span of 17 bases.

The chain uses TRBV29-1 and TRBJ2-5; 11 bases are shared with TRBD1. The CDR3 has 18 residues. CDR1 is SQVTM and CDR2 is ANQGSEA in the germline V gene. The V and J ends lost 0 bases and 5 bases, in that order; junction bases with no gene match: 14. The CDR3 region is CSVEEVIGQGAQEETQYF. In DNA, the CDR3 is TGCAGCGTTGAAGAGGTGATTGGACAGGGGGCTCAGGAGGAGACCCAGTACTTC.

This clone is large in the sample. V is TRBV29-1 and J is TRBJ1-2, with 8 bases identical to TRBD1. The CDR3 spans 15 residues. Germline V gene lookup returns CDR1 SQVTM and CDR2 ANQGSEA. After removal of 2 bases from V and 5 bases from J, the junction contained 10 bases not matched to a gene. The CDR3 DNA is TGCAGCGTTGAATATGCCAACAGGGGGGCATATGGCTACACCTTC. As protein: CSVEYANRGAYGYTF.

The rearrangement uses TRBV28 and TRBJ2-7; TRBD1 matches at 9 bases. CDR1 is MDHEN, CDR2 SYDVKM, per germline. The CDR3 is made up of 14 amino acids. V was pared by 6 bases and J by 0 bases, with 3 bases of the junction left unmatched. The CDR3 is CASRPQGASYEQYF. DNA for the CDR3: TGTGCCAGCAGACCACAGGGGGCCTCCTACGAGCAGTACTTC.

This chain links TRBV3-1 (or the pseudogene TRBV3-2) with TRBJ2-1; D is ambiguous. There are 14 residues in the CDR3. The germline V gene has CDR1 LGHDT and CDR2 YNNKEL (reference sequence). Trimming took 1 base from V and 1 from J, leaving 5 bases between them. The CDR3 spells CASSQGGSYNEQFF. As DNA, the CDR3 is TGTGCCAGCAGCCAAGGAGGATCCTACAATGAGCAGTTCTTC.

V is TRBV15 and J is TRBJ2-5, with a possible D match to TRBD2 (6 bases). The CDR3 loop spans 13 amino acids. V lost 0 bases to trimming and J lost 5 bases, with 7 bases between them. The V gene's germline CDR1 is LNHNV and CDR2 YYDKDF (reference sequence). The CDR3 nucleotides are TGTGCCACCAGCAGAGACCTAGCGGAGACCCAGTACTTC. Amino acids: CATSRDLAETQYF.

This chain joins TRBV11-2 and TRBJ2-5; D is perhaps TRBD1 (6 bases). V was pared by 5 bases and J by 3 bases, with 22 bases between. CDR1 is SGHAT, CDR2 FQNNGV, per germline. The CDR3 length is 17 residues. The CDR3 DNA sequence: TGTGCCAGCAGCCTGCTGAGGGGGAAGGGGAGAAAAGAGACCCAGTACTTC. Its protein product is CASSLLRGKGRKETQYF.

The rearrangement uses TRBV6-1 and TRBJ1-2; 8 nucleotides align to TRBD1. CDR3 length: 17 residues. V was pared by 0 bases and J by 7 bases, with 13 bases of the junction left unmatched. Germline values: CDR1 MNHNS, CDR2 SASEGT. The CDR3 reads CASSEARGGQAYSGYTF. In DNA form, the CDR3 reads TGTGCCAGCAGTGAAGCGCGGGGGGGACAGGCTTACTCTGGCTACACCTTC.

The V and J genes are TRBV13 and TRBJ1-4; no clear D gene. CDR1 is PRHDT, CDR2 FYEKMQ, per germline (reference sequence). V was cut by 0 bases and J by 0 bases, with 14 bases left in between. The CDR3 sequence is 18 residues long. The DNA for the CDR3 is TGTGCCAGCAGCTTAGGCTTCAGCAGGTCTGCAACTAATGAAAAACTGTTTTTT. This translates into CASSLGFSRSATNEKLFF.

This chain links TRBV9 with TRBJ2-7; weak D call: TRBD2 (5 bases). This CDR3 contains 15 residues. Germline V gene sequence: CDR1 SGDLS, CDR2 YYNGEE. Trimming removed 1 base at V and 4 bases at J, with 15 bases between. CDR3 amino acids: CASSVTGQEGYEQYF. In DNA, the CDR3 is TGTGCCAGCAGCGTAACTGGTCAAGAGGGATACGAGCAGTACTTC.

This chain joins TRBV2 and TRBJ1-4, with 7 bases fitting TRBD1. Trimming took 5 bases from V and 2 from J; bases not matched to a gene: 5. The CDR3 consists of 15 residues. The germline V gene has CDR1 SNHLY and CDR2 FYNNEI. The CDR3: CASSFTGVTNEKLFF. Written as DNA, the CDR3 is TGTGCCAGCAGTTTTACAGGGGTGACTAATGAAAAACTGTTTTTT.

The CDR3 DNA follows: TGTGCCAGCAGCCTGGGGCTAGCGGGAGTGAATGAGCAGTTCTTC. Amino acid sequence: CASSLGLAGVNEQFF. This chain joins TRBV6-5 and TRBJ2-1; 10 bases are shared with TRBD2. CDR3 length: 15 amino acids. The junction had 9 bases not matched to a gene; V was cut back by 6 bases and J by 7 bases. Germline V gives CDR1 MNHEY, CDR2 SVGAGI.